This TCR beta chain was profiled in a study of persistence of HIV-infected CD4 T cells. Looking at the study overall: Up to about 200 mL blood was drawn at multiple time points; a couple of donors had single-time leukapheresis. Overall study findings and caveats: TCRbeta richness was lower in CMV- and Gag-responding cells than in anti-CD3/anti-CD28-responding cells.

Sequencing used immunoSEQ version 4 in survey mode. Template was genomic DNA at around 9.3 ng/uL, with up to roughly 1 ug used per sample. The assay was immunoSEQ multiplex PCR, and TCRdb's table has in-frame clones only and misses some. The data contain more than 35,000 clones, about nine tenths of them singletons. Nonspecific anti-CD3/anti-CD28 bead stimulation represents the broad CD4+ T cell repertoire. Responding CD4+ T cells were sorted by upregulation of both CD40 ligand and CD69. For about 17 hours, CD8-depleted PBMCs received anti-CD28/CD49d costimulation, a CD40-blocking antibody and enfuvirtide. This CDR3 has 14 amino acids. Germline assignment: CDR1 SGDLS and CDR2 YYNGEE. V shed 2 bases and J 3 bases; nucleotides not matched to a gene: 4. This clone was counted a few times. The antigen is not known.

Source: CD4+ T cells sorted from PBMCs after approximately 20-hour stimulation, taken from a patient who received antiretroviral therapy. The rearrangement uses TRBV9 and TRBJ1-2; 7 nucleotides align to TRBD1. The receptor was derived from an adult man with HIV who was CMV-seropositive. CDR3 nucleotides: TGTGCCAGCAGCGTGACCGGGACAGACTATGGCTACACCTTC. It translates to CASSVTGTDYGYTF.